A single sample gave rise to the 18 T cell receptor beta chains below, sequenced in a study of blood T cell repertoires in COVID-19. Method: immunoSEQ multiplex PCR; TCRdb's copy keeps in-frame clones and lacks some. The sample includes tens of thousands of clones, 65% to 85% of them seen just once. Sequencing used peripheral blood. The receptors shown here come from a human donor in a cohort sampled during active COVID-19.

The V and J genes are TRBV25-1 and TRBJ1-2, with D tentatively TRBD1 (5 bases). Looked up from germline, CDR1 is MGHDK and CDR2 is SYGVNS. The CDR3 consists of 14 residues. V dropped 2 bases and J dropped 5 bases, with 12 bases sitting between them. The CDR3 DNA sequence: TGTGCCAGCAGTGAACGCAGGGAGGGTTATGGCTACACCTTC. The encoded protein is CASSERREGYGYTF.

This clone was detected only once. The gene calls are TRBV5-3 and TRBJ2-7, with D perhaps matching TRBD1 (5 bases). TRBV5-3 is labeled an ORF, and its function is uncertain. Deletions cut 10 bases from V and 6 bases from J, with 23 bases between. The CDR3 covers 14 residues. CDR3 residues: CAYHKGPPFCEQYF. CDR3 DNA: TGTGCCTACCACAAGGGGCCACCTTTTTGCGAGCAGTACTTC.

The rearrangement uses TRBV6-6 and TRBJ1-2; no firm D call. This CDR3 spans 13 amino acids. The V and J ends lost 4 bases and 7 bases respectively, with 13 bases between them. CDR1 MNHNY and CDR2 SVGAGI come from the germline V gene (reference sequence). Here the CDR3 DNA reads TGTGCCAGCAGTTCTTTTGCGGGCTTTGGCTACACCTTC. Protein sequence: CASSSFAGFGYTF.

Here the CDR3 reads CASRRGSGTGYPEQYF. CDR3 nucleotide sequence: TGTGCCAGCAGAAGGGGCTCCGGGACAGGGTATCCCGAGCAGTACTTC. The chain combines TRBV27 with TRBJ2-7, with 9 bases fitting TRBD1. V trimming: 6 bases; J trimming: 6 bases; junction bases outside the gene matches: 15. This CDR3 region has 16 residues. The V gene's germline CDR1 is MNHEY and CDR2 SMNVEV (reference sequence).

This sequence joins TRBV19 and TRBJ1-6; D is undetermined. The CDR3 is 14 amino acids. The V gene lost 6 bases and the J gene lost 0 bases, with 6 bases spanning the gap. Looked up from germline, CDR1 is LNHDA and CDR2 is SQIVND (reference sequence). For the CDR3, the DNA is TGTGCCAGTAGCCTGAGCTCCTATAATTCACCCCTCCACTTT. Its protein is CASSLSSYNSPLHF.

The chain uses TRBV5-4 and TRBJ1-1, with D unresolved. The CDR3 loop spans 15 amino acids. Trimming removed 3 bases from V and 5 bases from J, with 17 bases in between. Germline V lookup: CDR1 SGHNT, CDR2 YYREEE (reference sequence). The CDR3 protein is CASSSREGLETEAFF. As DNA, the CDR3 is TGTGCCAGCAGCTCACGAGAGGGATTAGAGACTGAAGCTTTCTTT.

The V and J genes are TRBV10-3 and TRBJ2-7; perhaps TRBD2 as D (5 bases). The germline V gene encodes CDR1 ENHRY and CDR2 SYGVKD. The CDR3 is made up of 13 amino acids. V was shortened by 8 bases and J by 2 bases, with 13 bases between the two germline ends. The CDR3, as DNA: TGTGCCATCGGTTCACTAGGGCCCTACGAGCAGTACTTC. Its protein product is CAIGSLGPYEQYF.

This clone was recorded a few times. Other DNA variants within this sample encode the same CDR3. The chain recombines TRBV18 with TRBJ1-2; D gene uncertain. The V end was cut by 2 bases, the J end by 3 bases, with 7 bases between. The CDR3 runs to 13 residues. Germline CDR1 reads KGHSH; CDR2 reads LQKENI. In nucleotides, the CDR3 is TGTGCCAGCTCACCAGGCCAGGACTATGGCTACACCTTC. Its translation is CASSPGQDYGYTF.

The chain combines TRBV10-3 with TRBJ2-3, with 13 bases identical to TRBD2. Germline V lookup: CDR1 ENHRY, CDR2 SYGVKD. The trim removed 0 bases at V and 0 bases at J, leaving 6 bases unmatched. The CDR3 has 19 residues. The CDR3, as DNA: TGTGCCATCAGTGAGTCGGGGACTAGCGGGGTACCTAGCACAGATACGCAGTATTTT. Translation: CAISESGTSGVPSTDTQYF.

CDR3 DNA sequence: TGCGCCAGCAGCTTGGCCCCGACAGGGACTAATGAAAAACTGTTTTTT. Encoded protein: CASSLAPTGTNEKLFF. The genes are TRBV5-1 and TRBJ1-4; 7 nucleotides line up with TRBD1. This CDR3 region has 16 residues. Trimming at V came to 0 bases and at J to 2 bases, leaving 4 bases not matched to a gene. Germline V CDR1 and CDR2: SGHRS, YFSETQ.

The chain joins TRBV5-1 to TRBJ1-1; 8 bases are a match to TRBD1. Per germline, CDR1 SGHRS and CDR2 YFSETQ. This CDR3 contains 15 residues. V lost 0 bases to trimming and J lost 4 bases; unmatched junction nucleotides: 5. The CDR3 region is CASSLGTGLGTEAFF. DNA for the CDR3: TGCGCCAGCAGCTTGGGGACAGGGTTGGGCACTGAAGCTTTCTTT.

The genes are TRBV19 and TRBJ1-5; TRBD1 might be the D (5 bases). Germline assignment: CDR1 LNHDA and CDR2 SQIVND (reference sequence). V was clipped by 0 bases and J by 0 bases, with 15 bases between them. The CDR3 runs 18 residues. The CDR3 sequence is CASSIEWVGAYSNQPQHF. CDR3 nucleotides: TGTGCCAGTAGTATAGAATGGGTAGGGGCATATAGCAATCAGCCCCAGCATTTT.

V and J are TRBV7-3 and TRBJ2-2; 10 bases align to TRBD1. CDR3 size: 16 residues. Germline V gene lookup returns CDR1 SGHTA and CDR2 FQGTGA. Trimming removed 5 bases from V and 4 bases from J; junction bases left unmatched: 7. The CDR3 sequence: CASSLRQGAPTGELFF. CDR3 nucleotides: TGTGCCAGCAGCCTCCGACAGGGGGCGCCCACCGGGGAGCTGTTTTTT.

CDR3 sequence reads: CASSRLKTAGTDTQYF. In nucleotides, the CDR3 is TGTGCCAGCAGCAGATTAAAGACAGCAGGAACAGATACGCAGTATTTT. The rearrangement joins TRBV11-2 to TRBJ2-3; a possible D gene is TRBD1 (5 bases). This CDR3 region has 16 residues. V shed 5 bases and J shed 3 bases, with 18 bases lying between them. Germline V gene lookup returns CDR1 SGHAT and CDR2 FQNNGV.

The chain links TRBV5-8 to TRBJ2-7, with D possibly being TRBD1 (6 bases). V was shortened by 4 bases and J by 1 base, with 9 bases between the two germline ends. The CDR3 has 13 residues. Germline CDR1 is SGHTS and CDR2 is YDEGEE. CDR3 DNA sequence: TGTGCCAGCAGCGTAGGACAGTCCTACGAGCAGTACTTC. It is translated as CASSVGQSYEQYF.

V usage is TRBV3-1 (or the pseudogene TRBV3-2) and J usage is TRBJ2-7; 9 bases line up with TRBD2. The CDR3 totals 15 residues. Germline V lookup: CDR1 LGHDT, CDR2 YNNKEL (reference sequence). The V segment lost 4 bases and the J segment 6 bases; nucleotides outside the gene matches: 10. The CDR3 region is CASSRLRGGPSEQYF. The CDR3 DNA follows: TGTGCCAGCAGCCGTCTGCGGGGGGGCCCTTCCGAGCAGTACTTC.

The gene calls are TRBV9 and TRBJ2-7, with a weak D call TRBD2 (5 bases). Trimming shortened V by 0 bases and J by 5 bases, and 21 bases separated the two germline ends. The CDR3 totals 17 residues. CDR1 and CDR2 (germline): SGDLS, YYNGEE. The CDR3 DNA reads as TGTGCCAGCAGCGTAGCTTCGGGAACGGCTGGAGGAGACGAGCAGTACTTC. This codes for CASSVASGTAGGDEQYF.

V gene TRBV20-1 combines with J gene TRBJ2-4, with 9 bases lining up with TRBD1. V was pared by 3 bases and J by 3 bases, with 6 bases of the junction left unmatched. This CDR3 has 15 residues. CDR1 and CDR2 from the germline V gene are DFQATT and SNEGSKA (reference sequence). CDR3 DNA: TGCAGTGCTAGTAGACAGGGGGGAGGCAAAAACATTCAGTACTTC. This translates into CSASRQGGGKNIQYF.